Listed here are 2 T cell receptor beta chains from one sample, sequenced in a study of blood T cell repertoires in COVID-19. Profiling relied on immunoSEQ multiplex PCR, and the TCRdb table lists in-frame clones only, not all of them. The sample has 250,000 or so clones; 65% to 85% are singletons. Sequencing was done on a sample of peripheral blood. These receptors were taken from a human donor in a cohort sampled during active COVID-19.

The chain joins TRBV5-1 to TRBJ1-1; 9 bases align to TRBD1. The CDR3 totals 16 residues. With V trimmed by 4 bases and J by 5 bases, 12 bases remained unmatched. From germline, CDR1 is SGHRS and CDR2 YFSETQ. The DNA of the CDR3 is TGCGCCAGCAGCCCCTCTTACATGACAGGGGGAACTGAAGCTTTCTTT. Its translation: CASSPSYMTGGTEAFF.

The chain links TRBV5-1 to TRBJ2-1; TRBD1 matches 8 bases. The CDR3 runs to 15 residues. The V gene end was trimmed by 6 bases and the J gene end by 0 bases; junction bases not matched to a gene: 5. Germline CDR1 and CDR2: SGHRS and YFSETQ. CDR3 DNA: TGCGCCAGCACCTGGGGGACAGGCTCCTACAATGAGCAGTTCTTC. Translating gives CASTWGTGSYNEQFF.